The rows below give T cell receptor beta chains drawn from one sample of a study of blood T cell repertoires in COVID-19. Profiled with immunoSEQ multiplex PCR; TCRdb holds only in-frame clones, not every one. Of fewer than 150,000 clones listed, about 83% were seen once; the top ten hold roughly 13%. Material: peripheral blood. These receptors originate from a human donor in a cohort sampled during active COVID-19. The CDR3 runs from the conserved cysteine through the conserved F or W. The order of the fields is V gene, clone size, D gene, J gene, CDR3 DNA, CDR3 protein. D genes are given only for firm matches. A clone size is listed for some rows: how often the clone was seen (once, few, many), or a class if it is expanded.

V gene: TRBV21-1; clone size: .; D gene: .; J gene: TRBJ2-7; CDR3 DNA: TGTGCCAGCAGCAGCGGGGACAGGGCTGTCCACGAGCAGTACTTC; CDR3 protein: CASSSGDRAVHEQYF
V gene: TRBV5-1; clone size: .; D gene: .; J gene: TRBJ2-7; CDR3 DNA: TGCGCCAGCAGCTTGGACCTAGCGAGCTCCTACGAGCAGTACTTC; CDR3 protein: CASSLDLASSYEQYF
V gene: TRBV3-1/TRBV3-2; clone size: once; D gene: TRBD2; J gene: TRBJ2-1; CDR3 DNA: TGTGCCAGCAGCCAAAGGGCGGGGGGCTCCTACAATGAGCAGTTCTTC; CDR3 protein: CASSQRAGGSYNEQFF
V gene: TRBV12-3/TRBV12-4; clone size: .; D gene: .; J gene: TRBJ1-1; CDR3 DNA: TGTGCCAGCAGTCGACACGGAAACACTGAAGCTTTCTTT; CDR3 protein: CASSRHGNTEAFF
V gene: TRBV2; clone size: .; D gene: TRBD1; J gene: TRBJ2-7; CDR3 DNA: TGTGCCAGCAGGCTTGACAGGGGCCAGAACGAGCAGTACTTC; CDR3 protein: CASRLDRGQNEQYF
V gene: TRBV5-4; clone size: .; D gene: .; J gene: TRBJ2-5; CDR3 DNA: TGTGCCAGCAGCTTGACGGCAGGACAAGAGACCCAGTACTTC; CDR3 protein: CASSLTAGQETQYF
V gene: TRBV29-1; clone size: .; D gene: TRBD1; J gene: TRBJ1-1; CDR3 DNA: TGCAGCTCGACAGGGGGCCGGAACACTGAAGCTTTCTTT; CDR3 protein: CSSTGGRNTEAFF
V gene: TRBV10-3; clone size: .; D gene: .; J gene: TRBJ1-2; CDR3 DNA: TGTGCCATCAGTGAGGGCAGGGGTCCCTATGGCTACACCTTC; CDR3 protein: CAISEGRGPYGYTF
V gene: TRBV20-1; clone size: .; D gene: .; J gene: TRBJ1-4; CDR3 DNA: TGCAGTGCCAGATACGGTGAAAAACTGTTTTTT; CDR3 protein: CSARYGEKLFF
V gene: TRBV4-1; clone size: .; D gene: .; J gene: TRBJ1-1; CDR3 DNA: TGCGCCAGCAGCCAAGAGAGAGGGCGGAACACTGAAGCTTTCTTT; CDR3 protein: CASSQERGRNTEAFF
V gene: TRBV5-1; clone size: .; D gene: .; J gene: TRBJ2-7; CDR3 DNA: TGCGCCAGCAGCTTGGCCCTTCTAGCTGCCGACTACGAGCAGTACTTC; CDR3 protein: CASSLALLAADYEQYF
V gene: TRBV5-4; clone size: .; D gene: TRBD1; J gene: TRBJ1-6; CDR3 DNA: TGTGCCAGCAGCTTGGCCATGGACAGGGGGCTCCGATTTTCACCCCTCCACTTT; CDR3 protein: CASSLAMDRGLRFSPLHF
V gene: TRBV6-6; clone size: .; D gene: .; J gene: TRBJ2-3; CDR3 DNA: TGTGCCAGCAGTTACTCGACCAGACGAGGAGATACGCAGTATTTT; CDR3 protein: CASSYSTRRGDTQYF
V gene: TRBV6-1; clone size: .; D gene: .; J gene: TRBJ2-7; CDR3 DNA: TGTGCCAGCAGTGAAGGGGGCAGCACCTACGAGCAGTACTTC; CDR3 protein: CASSEGGSTYEQYF
V gene: TRBV6-6; clone size: .; D gene: TRBD1; J gene: TRBJ2-7; CDR3 DNA: TGTGCCAGCAGGAGGGCCGGGACAGGGGAAGCCGAGCAGTACTTC; CDR3 protein: CASRRAGTGEAEQYF
V gene: TRBV20-1; clone size: .; D gene: .; J gene: TRBJ2-3; CDR3 DNA: TGCAGTGCTACCCTTGCGGATACGCAGTATTTT; CDR3 protein: CSATLADTQYF
V gene: TRBV18; clone size: .; D gene: .; J gene: TRBJ2-5; CDR3 DNA: TGTGCCAGCTCACCACAGTCAGGGGAAGAGACCCAGTACTTC; CDR3 protein: CASSPQSGEETQYF
V gene: TRBV6-5; clone size: .; D gene: TRBD1; J gene: TRBJ1-1; CDR3 DNA: TGTGCCAGCAATGGGGGACAGCACACTGAAGCTTTCTTT; CDR3 protein: CASNGGQHTEAFF
V gene: TRBV5-6; clone size: .; D gene: TRBD1; J gene: TRBJ1-6; CDR3 DNA: TGTGCCAGCAGCGCCTCTACAGGGGGCGCGGACTCACCCCTCCACTTT; CDR3 protein: CASSASTGGADSPLHF
V gene: TRBV29-1; clone size: .; D gene: TRBD1; J gene: TRBJ1-2; CDR3 DNA: TGCAGCGTTGCGGAGGACAGGGGTTACCCCTATGGCTACACCTTC; CDR3 protein: CSVAEDRGYPYGYTF
V gene: TRBV6-6; clone size: .; D gene: TRBD2; J gene: TRBJ2-1; CDR3 DNA: TGTGCCAGCAGAGAACCGGGGGGTCGAAGTAATGAGCAGTTCTTC; CDR3 protein: CASREPGGRSNEQFF
V gene: TRBV11-2; clone size: .; D gene: .; J gene: TRBJ1-3; CDR3 DNA: TGTGCCAGCAGCTTAGTTACAGGAAACACCATATATTTT; CDR3 protein: CASSLVTGNTIYF
V gene: TRBV6-6; clone size: .; D gene: .; J gene: TRBJ2-2; CDR3 DNA: TGTGCCAGCATGGGAGGTGGAGCCGGGGAGCTGTTTTTT; CDR3 protein: CASMGGGAGELFF
V gene: TRBV19; clone size: .; D gene: TRBD1; J gene: TRBJ1-4; CDR3 DNA: TGTGCCAGTAGCCTACAGGGGTGGACTAATGAAAAACTGTTTTTT; CDR3 protein: CASSLQGWTNEKLFF
V gene: TRBV10-1; clone size: .; D gene: TRBD2; J gene: TRBJ2-3; CDR3 DNA: TGCGCCAGCAGTGAGATGGGGGGGATGGGGACAGATACGCAGTATTTT; CDR3 protein: CASSEMGGMGTDTQYF
V gene: TRBV6-5; clone size: .; D gene: .; J gene: TRBJ1-6; CDR3 DNA: TGTGCCAGCAGTTACTCCCAGATCTCCTATAATTCACCCCTCCACTTT; CDR3 protein: CASSYSQISYNSPLHF
V gene: TRBV3-1/TRBV3-2; clone size: .; D gene: .; J gene: TRBJ1-1; CDR3 DNA: TGTGCCAGCAGCCATCAGGGGTGGGGGAACACTGAAGCTTTCTTT; CDR3 protein: CASSHQGWGNTEAFF
V gene: TRBV3-1/TRBV3-2; clone size: .; D gene: TRBD2; J gene: TRBJ2-7; CDR3 DNA: TGTGCCAGCAGGGGCCTGGCTATGTCGGGGGGGAGAAGCGAGCAGTACTTC; CDR3 protein: CASRGLAMSGGRSEQYF
V gene: TRBV12-3/TRBV12-4; clone size: .; D gene: TRBD1; J gene: TRBJ2-5; CDR3 DNA: TGTGCCAGCAGACGGGGACAGGTAGAGACCCAGTACTTC; CDR3 protein: CASRRGQVETQYF
V gene: TRBV6-2/TRBV6-3; clone size: .; D gene: .; J gene: TRBJ2-3; CDR3 DNA: TGTGCCAGCAGTCCCTGGGAGAGAGCCAGCACAGATACGCAGTATTTT; CDR3 protein: CASSPWERASTDTQYF
V gene: TRBV18; clone size: .; D gene: TRBD1; J gene: TRBJ2-7; CDR3 DNA: TGTGCCAGCTCACGCCAAGGACAGGGACAGGTTAACTACGAGCAGTACTTC; CDR3 protein: CASSRQGQGQVNYEQYF
V gene: TRBV30; clone size: few; D gene: TRBD1; J gene: TRBJ2-5; CDR3 DNA: TGTGCCTGGACCCCACAGGGGGCGACGGGAGAGACCCAGTACTTC; CDR3 protein: CAWTPQGATGETQYF
V gene: TRBV4-1; clone size: .; D gene: TRBD1; J gene: TRBJ1-2; CDR3 DNA: TGCGCCAGCAGCCAAGACCTCGGGACAGCAGCTAACTATGGCTACACCTTC; CDR3 protein: CASSQDLGTAANYGYTF
V gene: TRBV5-6; clone size: few; D gene: .; J gene: TRBJ1-2; CDR3 DNA: TGTGCCAGCAGCTTGGATGTTAGCATCTATGGCTACACCTTC; CDR3 protein: CASSLDVSIYGYTF
V gene: TRBV9; clone size: .; D gene: .; J gene: TRBJ1-6; CDR3 DNA: TGTGCCAGCAGCCCAGAGGTGGAGAATTCACCCCTCCACTTT; CDR3 protein: CASSPEVENSPLHF
V gene: TRBV5-4; clone size: few; D gene: .; J gene: TRBJ1-6; CDR3 DNA: TGTGCCAGCAGCTCGGGGGACGGGAATTCACCCCTCCACTTT; CDR3 protein: CASSSGDGNSPLHF
V gene: TRBV12-5; clone size: .; D gene: .; J gene: TRBJ1-5; CDR3 DNA: TGTGCTAGTGGGTCGGGACTCGGGACTTTTAGCAATCAGCCCCAGCATTTT; CDR3 protein: CASGSGLGTFSNQPQHF
V gene: TRBV21-1; clone size: .; D gene: .; J gene: TRBJ2-7; CDR3 DNA: TGTGCCAGCAGGAACAGGGCCTGCCACTACGAGCAGTACTTC; CDR3 protein: CASRNRACHYEQYF
V gene: TRBV18; clone size: .; D gene: TRBD2; J gene: TRBJ2-5; CDR3 DNA: TGTGCCAGCTCACCACTCGCGGGGGGACAAGAGACCCAGTACTTC; CDR3 protein: CASSPLAGGQETQYF
V gene: TRBV5-4; clone size: few; D gene: .; J gene: TRBJ1-6; CDR3 DNA: TGTGCCAGCAGCTTGTCAGGGGCCAATTCACCCCTCCACTTT; CDR3 protein: CASSLSGANSPLHF
V gene: TRBV29-1; clone size: few; D gene: TRBD1; J gene: TRBJ1-5; CDR3 DNA: TGCAGCGCCGTGACAGGGGCGAGCAATCAGCCCCAGCATTTT; CDR3 protein: CSAVTGASNQPQHF
V gene: TRBV5-4; clone size: .; D gene: TRBD1; J gene: TRBJ1-1; CDR3 DNA: TGTGCCAGCAGCTTTAATCAGGGGGCGATTATTTTGACTGAAGCTTTCTTT; CDR3 protein: CASSFNQGAIILTEAFF